The 6 T cell receptor beta chains below come from one sample, sequenced in a study of tumor and adjacent non-tumor tissue in lung cancer. This sample's RNA came from whole unsorted tissue. Three rounds of nested PCR, following a modified ARM-PCR protocol, produced the TCRbeta library. MiXCR, applied by TCRdb to the multiplex PCR reads, yields one record per CDR3 protein. The sample includes approximately 90,000 distinct CDR3 sequences, roughly two thirds of them seen just once. The sequenced sample consisted of lung tumor tissue. These receptors originate from a man in his 70s with non-small cell lung cancer.

The rearrangement joins TRBV6-5 to TRBJ2-5; D call uncertain. This CDR3 is built from 13 residues. CDR1 MNHEY and CDR2 SVGAGI come from the germline V gene. V was clipped by 10 bases and J by 3 bases, with 15 bases between them. The CDR3: CAITNRLEETQYF. The DNA of the CDR3 is TGTGCCATTACTAATCGGCTGGAAGAGACCCAGTACTTC.

About this clonotype itself: A much larger clone differs by one base, so this may be a read error. The V gene is TRBV6-1, the J gene TRBJ2-6; D unclear. Germline V lookup: CDR1 MNHNS, CDR2 SASEGT. This CDR3 region has 20 residues. The ends were cut back, 2 bases at V and 4 bases at J, with 24 bases in the middle. In DNA form, the CDR3 reads TGTGCCAGCAGTGAATTGGGCTCAAGGCGAGATTTCCAGGGGGCCAACGTCCTGACTTTC. Amino acids: CASSELGSRRDFQGANVLTF.

In this sample, this clonotype turned up a few times. The chain employs TRBV6-4 and TRBJ2-1; D is perhaps TRBD1 (5 bases). Per the germline V gene, CDR1 is MRHNA and CDR2 is SNTAGT. This CDR3 has 15 amino acids. Trimming pared 3 bases from V and 2 bases from J, leaving 11 bases between. CDR3 sequence (DNA): TGTGCCAGCAGTGAAATAAGGGGCGCCTACAATGAGCAGTTCTTC. Translation gives CASSEIRGAYNEQFF.

As regards this clonotype: Because the CDR3 is missing its conserved closing phenylalanine or tryptophan, this is likely a read error. The chain carries TRBV6-6 and TRBJ1-5; 8 bases line up with TRBD1. CDR1 is MNHNY, CDR2 SVGAGI, per germline (reference sequence). V lost 11 bases, J lost 9 bases, and 9 bases stayed unmatched. The CDR3 consists of 12 residues. CDR3 DNA sequence: TGTGCCGAAGGCCAGGGGGCTCGGCCCCAGCATCTT. Translated, it gives CAEGQGARPQHL.

This clonotype was picked up a small number of times. The gene calls are TRBV11-3 and TRBJ2-5; possible D gene TRBD2, 6 bases. V gave up 0 bases and J gave up 5 bases, with 13 bases separating them. The CDR3 is 15 residues long. Germline V lookup: CDR1 SGHNT, CDR2 YENEEA. CDR3 coding DNA: TGTGCCAGCAGCTTAGAGCAGGTGGAGGGGGAGACCCAGTACTTC. Translation: CASSLEQVEGETQYF.

Of note for this clonotype: One junction end disagrees with the germline gene, perhaps due to a read error. The chain combines TRBV11-2 with TRBJ2-5, with 7 bases matching TRBD1. The CDR3 has 12 amino acids. CDR1 and CDR2 (germline): SGHAT, FQNNGV. CDR3 DNA: TGTACCAGCAGCTTAGCGAATAGGGGGCCGTACTTC. It encodes CTSSLANRGPYF.